This T cell receptor (beta chain) emerged from a study of blood T cells in healthy people across ages. Every donor provided approximately 10 milliliters of peripheral blood. A second PCR, run for about 6 to 11 cycles, used a sample-barcoded 5' primer plus a J-beta primer mix. Tags on each cDNA molecule came from a template-switch adaptor with 12 random nucleotides. TCRdb re-called the 5' RACE reads with MiXCR, one entry per CDR3 protein. The sample holds hundreds of thousands of distinct CDR3 sequences, approximately 52% seen once. Study-level results: There were more naive CD4+ cells and higher diversity in long-lived donors than in aged donors. Roughly linear declines in TCR beta diversity per million T cells occurred with age.

The CDR3 has 19 amino acids. In germline, CDR1 is MGHRA, CDR2 YSYEKL. Note on this clonotype: Its antigen is as yet unknown. A read error is possible here, since a much larger clone lies one base away.

The TCR originated in a woman over 75 in good health. The V call is TRBV4-1, the J call TRBJ2-7; the match to TRBD2 covers 13 bases. The sample was blood. The CDR3 DNA reads as TGCGCCAACAGCCAAGATAGGTGGGGTGGACTAGCGGGAGTAAGAGAGCAGTACTTC. Amino acids: CANSQDRWGGLAGVREQYF.